The clone carrying this T cell receptor beta chain has a handful of counts. The V gene's germline CDR1 is KGHDR and CDR2 SFDVKD. Losses at the gene ends were 7 bases for V and 3 bases for J; bases not matched to a gene: 7. The CDR3 is 14 residues long. This sample was included in a study of blood T cells in healthy people across ages. A J-beta primer mix and a sample-barcoded 5' primer were used in a second PCR of roughly 6 to 11 cycles. MiXCR, run by TCRdb on the 5' RACE reads, gives a single entry per CDR3 protein. The profile shows over 700,000 distinct CDR3 sequences, about 25% of them singletons. The sample also formed part of further work on T cells of mothers and their children. As that report states: The overlap seen between related mothers and children slightly exceeded that of unrelated pairs, though not significantly.

The genes are TRBV24-1 and TRBJ2-7, with 8 bases matching TRBD2. Specimen: blood. The clonotype comes from a boy under 18 in good health. CDR3 nucleotide sequence: TGTGCCACCAGGAAGTCGGGGGGGCTCTACGAGCAGTACTTC. It yields the protein CATRKSGGLYEQYF.